This TCR beta chain was profiled in a study of Ad26.COV2.S vaccination and SARS-CoV-2 variants. Study information: Recipients of Ad26.COV2.S got it intramuscularly, once or twice 56 days apart.

The CDR3 loop spans 14 amino acids. Trimming removed 1 base from V and 4 bases from J, with 10 bases in between. Germline CDR1 and CDR2: SEHNR and FQNEAQ (reference sequence). The sample's treatment: roughly 18 received Ad26.COV2.S at low or high dose, single or two shots; about 5 received placebo; per-sample allocation not given. It was on day 63 after the first vaccine or placebo injection that samples were taken. Data came from immunoSEQ multiplex PCR; TCRdb stores just in-frame clones and leaves some out. This table has about 390,000 clones, roughly nine tenths appearing once. The V gene is TRBV7-9, the J gene TRBJ1-1; D is ambiguous. The sequence was obtained from a person between 18 and 59 years old who received the Ad26.COV2.S COVID-19 vaccine or a placebo. The source was peripheral blood, collected in a trial of Ad26.COV2.S vaccine versus placebo. The CDR3 reads CASSLERESTEAFF. CDR3 nucleotide sequence: TGTGCCAGCAGCTTAGAAAGAGAGAGCACTGAAGCTTTCTTT.